These 11 T cell receptor beta chains were all obtained from the same sample, sequenced in a study of cytomegalovirus exposure and HLA in healthy donors. PCR employed 60 Vbeta and 13 Jbeta primers. TCRdb's table, derived via immunoSEQ multiplex PCR, lists solely in-frame clones and lacks some. The sample includes 150,000 or so clones, over 60% of them seen just once. Sequencing was done on a sample of PBMCs. The receptors shown here come from a woman aged 45-65 years in good health and CMV-seropositive.

The chain joins TRBV29-1 to TRBJ2-6; 8 positions agree with TRBD1. Trimming cost V 4 bases and J 4 bases; bases outside gene matches: 6. Germline V CDR1 and CDR2: SQVTM, ANQGSEA. The CDR3 is 15 amino acids. For the CDR3, the DNA is TGCAGCGTTGGATCCGGACAGGGAGGGGCCAACGTCCTGACTTTC. Translated: CSVGSGQGGANVLTF.

This clone has more than one count but fewer than ten. V is TRBV4-2 and J is TRBJ1-3; no firm D call. Germline CDR1 and CDR2: LGHNA and YNFKEQ. V lost 0 bases and J 3 bases, leaving 9 bases between the germline ends. The CDR3 loop spans 15 amino acids. Here the CDR3 reads CASSQDWQNGNTIYF. The CDR3 DNA reads as TGTGCCAGCAGCCAAGACTGGCAGAATGGAAACACCATATATTTT.

The CDR3 DNA reads as TGTGCCACCTTGACAGGGTTTGGCTACACCTTC. This codes for CATLTGFGYTF. The J gene is TRBJ1-2, the V gene TRBV19, with 7 bases fitting TRBD1. The junction had 6 bases not matched to a gene; V was cut back by 10 bases and J by 7 bases. Germline V gives CDR1 LNHDA, CDR2 SQIVND (reference sequence). This CDR3 has 11 residues.

The genes are TRBV19 and TRBJ2-1; 8 bases fit TRBD2. The V gene end was trimmed by 5 bases and the J gene end by 8 bases; junction bases not matched to a gene: 2. CDR1 and CDR2 (germline): LNHDA, SQIVND (reference sequence). This CDR3 comprises 12 residues. The CDR3 here is CASSRGGYEQFF. CDR3 DNA: TGTGCCAGTAGTCGGGGGGGGTATGAGCAGTTCTTC.

V is TRBV7-9 and J is TRBJ1-1; the D gene is possibly TRBD1 (6 bases). V lost 2 bases and J 5 bases, leaving 9 bases between the germline ends. Per the germline V gene, CDR1 is SEHNR and CDR2 is FQNEAQ (reference sequence). This CDR3 has 13 amino acids. CDR3: CASSLNRATEAFF. CDR3 sequence (DNA): TGTGCCAGCAGCTTAAACAGGGCGACTGAAGCTTTCTTT.

The rearrangement joins TRBV2 to TRBJ1-1, with D possibly TRBD1 on 6 matching bases. Between the trimmed V and J ends, which lost 4 bases and 2 bases, there was a span of 8 bases. The germline CDR1 and CDR2 sequences are SNHLY and FYNNEI. The CDR3 has 13 residues. Here the CDR3 DNA reads TGTGCCAGCAGTGGACAGGTTAACACTGAAGCTTTCTTT. Amino acids: CASSGQVNTEAFF.

The CDR3 nucleotides are TGTGCCAGCAGCTTCGGACAGGGGAACACTGAAGCTTTCTTT. Amino acid sequence: CASSFGQGNTEAFF. This sequence joins TRBV7-9 and TRBJ1-1; 8 positions match TRBD1. Trimming cost V 3 bases and J 1 base; bases outside gene matches: 1. In germline, CDR1 is SEHNR, CDR2 FQNEAQ (reference sequence). The CDR3 is 14 amino acids.

This clone has more than one count but fewer than ten. The chain joins TRBV5-1 to TRBJ1-1; tentatively, D is TRBD1 (5 bases). V was trimmed by 3 bases and J by 0 bases, leaving 15 bases between them. Germline-derived CDR1 and CDR2 are SGHRS and YFSETQ. CDR3 length equals 16 residues. The CDR3 nucleotides read TGCGCCAGCAGCTCGAGACAGCAGGGATTGAACACTGAAGCTTTCTTT. Translation: CASSSRQQGLNTEAFF.

The chain joins TRBV5-1 to TRBJ1-1, with TRBD1 matching over 9 bases. Germline-derived CDR1 and CDR2 are SGHRS and YFSETQ. V gave up 2 bases and J gave up 0 bases; unmatched junction bases: 2. This CDR3 is built from 15 residues. DNA for the CDR3: TGCGCCAGCAGCTTCGGGACAGGGATGAACACTGAAGCTTTCTTT. Translated: CASSFGTGMNTEAFF.

The chain uses TRBV12-2 and TRBJ1-2; the listed D gene, TRBD1, was not tested against the DNA. TRBV12-2 counts as a pseudogene. The CDR3 sequence is 22 residues long. CDR3 in DNA: TGTGCAAGTCGCTTAGTAGTATACTATCGATCGACAGGGGCCCCAAGTAGCTATGGCTACACCTTC. Residues: CASRLVVYYRSTGAPSSYGYTF.

The chain employs TRBV28 and TRBJ1-6; a weak D match, TRBD1 (5 bases). Per germline, CDR1 MDHEN and CDR2 SYDVKM. The CDR3 spans 20 residues. With 6 bases removed from V and 0 bases from J, the gap between germline ends came to 24 bases. The CDR3 DNA follows: TGTGCCAGCAGACCGGAGGGAGGGGTCGACTTGTTCTCCTATAATTCACCCCTCCACTTT. This translates into CASRPEGGVDLFSYNSPLHF. The complete variable domain, with remaining parts taken from reference TRBV28 and TRBJ1-6, reads DVKVTQSSRYLVKRTGEKVFLECVQDMDHENMFWYRQDPGLGLRLIYFSYDVKMKEKGDIPEGYSVSREKKERFSLILESASTNQTSMYLCASRPEGGVDLFSYNSPLHFGNGTRLTVT.